A single sample is the source of the 8 T cell receptor beta chains below, sequenced in a study of beta chain features in type 1 diabetes. Study-wide results and limits: When Type 1 diabetes patients were examined, their TCRB CDR3s proved moderately but significantly shorter in all four CD4+ subsets.

These receptors lack a known antigen. Every isolated RNA sample was fully reverse transcribed, so sequencing captured expressed TCRB transcripts. Assay: immunoSEQ multiplex PCR; the TCRdb copy retains only in-frame clones and omits some. The sample contains more than 250,000 clones, over 20% of which appear only once. Sequenced sample: naive CD4+ T cells from blood. These receptors all stem from a middle-aged woman with type 1 diabetes.

The chain combines TRBV5-1 with TRBJ2-7, with D possibly being TRBD1 (6 bases). The V end lost 0 bases, the J end lost 12 bases, and 13 bases lay between the germline ends. Germline values: CDR1 SGHRS, CDR2 YFSETQ. CDR3 size: 12 residues. The CDR3 nucleotides are TGCGCCAGCAGCTTGGGCCCCGGGACAAGGTACTTC. This translates into CASSLGPGTRYF.

In its sample, this clone was seen a few times. V is TRBV2 and J is TRBJ1-1; no clear D gene. The CDR3 is made up of 11 amino acids. Per germline, CDR1 SNHLY and CDR2 FYNNEI. Trimming took off 1 base at V and 10 bases at J, with 7 bases between the two ends. Here the CDR3 reads CASSEVRGAFF. CDR3 DNA sequence: TGTGCCAGCAGTGAAGTCCGGGGAGCTTTCTTT. Drawing the rest from reference TRBV2 and TRBJ1-1, the complete variable domain is EPEVTQTPSHQVTQMGQEVILRCVPISNHLYFYWYRQILGQKVEFLVSFYNNEISEKSEIFDDQFSVERPDGSNFTLKIRSTKLEDSAMYFCASSEVRGAFFGQGTRLTVV.

This clone was detected only a few times. CDR3 bases: TGTGCCAGCAGCGCATGGGGCGCTGGGGCCAACGTCCTGACTTTC. Encoded protein: CASSAWGAGANVLTF. The V gene is TRBV9, the J gene TRBJ2-6, with D maybe TRBD1 (5 bases). CDR1 and CDR2 from the germline V gene are SGDLS and YYNGEE. V dropped 3 bases and J dropped 2 bases, with 9 bases sitting between them. This CDR3 region has 15 residues.

In its sample, this clone was seen a few times. The chain joins TRBV9 to TRBJ1-4; tentatively, D is TRBD1 (5 bases). Looked up from germline, CDR1 is SGDLS and CDR2 is YYNGEE. This CDR3 comprises 14 residues. The V end was cut by 0 bases, the J end by 8 bases, with 11 bases between. The CDR3 reads CASSVVGEAEKLFF. In DNA form, the CDR3 reads TGTGCCAGCAGCGTAGTAGGGGAAGCCGAAAAACTGTTTTTT.

This clone came up a few times. Other DNA sequences in this sample translate to the same CDR3. This chain joins TRBV18 and TRBJ1-5; tentative D call: TRBD1 (6 bases). Deletions cut 3 bases from V and 4 bases from J, with 7 bases between. The V gene's germline CDR1 is KGHSH and CDR2 LQKENI. The CDR3 consists of 13 residues. In DNA, the CDR3 is TGTGCCAGCTCACCGGACAGTAATCAGCCCCAGCATTTT. As protein: CASSPDSNQPQHF.

V and J are TRBV5-4 and TRBJ2-7; 7 bases are shared with TRBD1. Germline CDR1 is SGHNT and CDR2 is YYREEE (reference sequence). The CDR3 is 14 amino acids. With 3 bases clipped from V and 5 bases from J, the junction kept 8 bases outside the gene matches. The DNA for the CDR3 is TGTGCCAGCAGCTCTGGACAGGCCGAAAACGAGCAGTACTTC. Translation: CASSSGQAENEQYF.

This clone was seen a handful of times. The chain uses TRBV9 and TRBJ2-5; TRBD2 might be the D (5 bases). Trimming took 4 bases from V and 1 from J, leaving 14 bases between them. The CDR3 runs to 15 residues. Germline CDR1 reads SGDLS; CDR2 reads YYNGEE. The CDR3 here is CASSFHVAGQETQYF. The CDR3 coding sequence is TGTGCCAGCAGCTTCCACGTGGCGGGCCAAGAGACCCAGTACTTC.

A few counts support this clone. The chain uses TRBV5-4 and TRBJ2-5; tentative D call: TRBD1 (6 bases). The CDR3 contains 13 residues. Trimming took off 2 bases at V and 3 bases at J, with 8 bases between the two ends. In germline, CDR1 is SGHNT, CDR2 YYREEE (reference sequence). CDR3 loop: CASSFAGEETQYF. CDR3 DNA sequence: TGTGCCAGCAGCTTTGCAGGGGAAGAGACCCAGTACTTC. Looking up the rest from reference TRBV5-4 and TRBJ2-5 gives the full variable domain: ETGVTQSPTHLIKTRGQQVTLRCSSQSGHNTVSWYQQALGQGPQFIFQYYREEENGRGNFPPRFSGLQFPNYSSELNVNALELDDSALYLCASSFAGEETQYFGPGTRLLVL.